One T cell receptor beta chain is described in this entry. The germline V gene encodes CDR1 WNHNN and CDR2 SYGVQD (reference sequence). CDR3 length: 14 amino acids. The trim removed 7 bases at V and 5 bases at J, leaving 5 bases unmatched. Assay: immunoSEQ multiplex PCR; the TCRdb copy retains only in-frame clones and omits some. The sample consists of more than 110,000 clones, roughly 90% of them appearing once. This record comes from a study of blood T cell repertoires in COVID-19. Sequencing input: peripheral blood. V gene TRBV10-1 combines with J gene TRBJ1-6; TRBD1 agrees at 7 bases. The clonotype was recovered from a man aged 55-75 years with active or convalescent COVID-19. The CDR3 DNA reads as TGCGCCAGCATAGAGACAGGGAATAATTCACCCCTCCACTTT. It translates to CASIETGNNSPLHF.